The TCR beta chain under discussion was sequenced for a study of cytomegalovirus exposure and HLA in healthy donors. Remarks on this clone: Its cognate antigen is unknown.

V gave up 5 bases and J gave up 1 base; unmatched junction bases: 9. The germline CDR1 and CDR2 sequences are SGHRS and YFSETQ. This CDR3 comprises 16 residues. Points from the study as a whole: Serostatus for CMV was the only available immune exposure information.

The PCR was carried out with 60 Vbeta primers and 13 Jbeta primers. The assay was immunoSEQ multiplex PCR, and TCRdb's table has in-frame clones only and misses some. The repertoire includes some 99,000 clones, 55% to 80% of them detected once, and 1.2% sits in the top ten. Material: PBMCs. This clonotype originated in a female donor in good health and CMV-seronegative. The rearrangement links TRBV5-1 to TRBJ2-3; TRBD1 agrees at 8 bases. The CDR3 sequence: CASRDRGILGTDTQYF. The CDR3 DNA reads TGCGCCAGCAGAGACAGGGGAATCTTGGGCACAGATACGCAGTATTTT.